This T cell receptor (beta chain) is from a study of Ad26.COV2.S vaccination and SARS-CoV-2 variants. TCRdb's copy holds only in-frame clones and misses some; the assay was immunoSEQ multiplex PCR. Of about 680,000 clones listed, about 89% were seen once; the top ten hold 1.5%. Treatment denoted: around 19 received Ad26.COV2.S at low or high dose, single or two shots; about 5 received placebo; per-sample allocation not given. The investigators took samples on day 63 after the first vaccine or placebo injection. A Boston adult aged 18-55 years was the donor. The TCR sequence derives from a person aged 18 to 59 who received the Ad26.COV2.S COVID-19 vaccine or a placebo. The source was peripheral blood, collected in a trial of Ad26.COV2.S vaccine versus placebo.

This chain's CDR3 is CASSKTEGRRFF. The CDR3 DNA follows: TGTGCCAGCAGCAAGACGGAGGGCCGTCGGTTCTTC. The V gene is TRBV25-1, the J gene TRBJ2-1; perhaps TRBD2 as D (6 bases). CDR1 is MGHDK and CDR2 is SYGVNS in the germline V gene. The V end lost 6 bases, the J end lost 15 bases, and 18 bases lay between the germline ends. This CDR3 has 12 amino acids.